This passage covers 17 T cell receptor beta chains from one sample sequenced in a study of CD8+CD57+ T cells in acquired aplastic anemia. CD8+CD57+ cell expansion, shown by flow cytometry, had occurred in the patients selected for sequencing. TCR beta VDJ and CDR3 profiles were obtained from a genomic DNA template. TCRdb ran MiXCR on the reads and lists one entry per CDR3 protein. The data show a few hundred thousand distinct CDR3 sequences, roughly 34% seen once. Sequenced input: sorted CD4+, CD8+, or CD8+CD57+ T cells (not recorded which) from PBMCs. The receptors were gathered from a human donor with aplastic anemia.

A few counts support this clonotype. The DNA for the CDR3 is TGTGCCAGCAGCTTAGTTCGGCGTCCCTACGAGCAGTACTTC. It specifies CASSLVRRPYEQYF. The V gene is TRBV7-2, the J gene TRBJ2-7; no clear D gene. V dropped 1 base and J dropped 2 bases, with 9 bases sitting between them. This CDR3 has 14 residues. Germline CDR1 reads SGHTA; CDR2 reads FQGNSA.

There are a few counts of this clonotype. A junction boundary mismatches the germline segment, possibly from a read error. V usage is TRBV24-1 and J usage is TRBJ2-5; 10 nucleotides agree with TRBD2. CDR1 is KGHDR, CDR2 SFDVKD, per germline. The CDR3 length is 14 residues. The DNA of the CDR3 is TGTGCCAGCAGTTTTCTAGCGGGAGTGGAGACCCAGTACTTC. It specifies CASSFLAGVETQYF.

Comment on this clonotype: A much larger clone is a single base away; this may be a read error. The chain has TRBV2 and TRBJ1-2, with D tentatively TRBD1 (5 bases). The germline gives CDR1 SNHLY, CDR2 FYNNEI. The CDR3 is 14 residues long. The DNA for the CDR3 is TGTGCCAGCAGCCGGGACGCGGGGGACTATGGCCACACCTTC. Protein: CASSRDAGDYGHTF.

In the case of this clonotype: One end of the junction varies from germline; a read error may be responsible. The CDR3 reads CAGSQTTGDSGANVLTF. The CDR3 nucleotides read TGTGCCGGCAGCCAGACTACGGGGGACTCTGGGGCCAACGTCCTGACTTTC. The chain is built from TRBV3-1 and TRBJ2-6, with D possibly matching TRBD2 (6 bases). The CDR3 contains 17 residues. Germline CDR1 LGHDT, CDR2 YNNKEL (reference sequence).

The rearrangement links TRBV19 to TRBJ1-5; perhaps TRBD1 as D (5 bases). The germline CDR1 and CDR2 sequences are LNHDA and SQIVND (reference sequence). The CDR3 loop spans 18 amino acids. V lost 1 base to trimming and J lost 2 bases, with 18 bases between them. CDR3 DNA: TGTGCCAGTAGTATAGCTGAAGCCCTCTGGGGCGGCAATCAGCCCCAGCATTTT. The encoded protein is CASSIAEALWGGNQPQHF.

This clonotype was seen repeatedly, ten times or more. V gene TRBV7-2 combines with J gene TRBJ2-7; 9 nucleotides agree with TRBD1. CDR1 and CDR2 (germline): SGHTA, FQGNSA. The V segment lost 2 bases and the J segment 2 bases; nucleotides outside the gene matches: 4. The CDR3 is 15 amino acids. The CDR3: CASSLPGQGTYEQYF. CDR3 bases: TGTGCCAGCAGCTTACCGGGACAGGGTACCTACGAGCAGTACTTC.

In its sample, this clonotype was seen many times. The chain recombines TRBV10-2 with TRBJ1-3; a possible D gene is TRBD1 (5 bases). This CDR3 region has 16 residues. V was clipped by 6 bases and J by 0 bases, with 15 bases between them. Germline loops: CDR1 WSHSY, CDR2 SAAADI. CDR3 nucleotides: TGCGCCAGCAGCGGTCCTGCCGGGGGCTCTGGAAACACCATATATTTT. Its translation: CASSGPAGGSGNTIYF.

The CDR3 sequence: CASSWGGMGDTQYF. CDR3 in DNA: TGTGCCAGCAGCTGGGGGGGCATGGGAGATACGCAGTATTTT. V is TRBV7-2 and J is TRBJ2-3, with D tentatively TRBD2 (7 bases). Germline CDR1 reads SGHTA; CDR2 reads FQGNSA. CDR3 size: 14 residues. Trimming pared 4 bases from V and 5 bases from J, leaving 13 bases between.

The chain combines TRBV7-8 with TRBJ2-7; 8 nucleotides align to TRBD1. The CDR3 loop spans 14 amino acids. J gave up 6 bases and V 5 bases, and 9 bases lay outside the gene matches. Germline lookup yields CDR1 SGHVS and CDR2 FQNEAQ. CDR3 protein: CASSLRTGQGEQYF. The CDR3 nucleotides are TGTGCCAGCAGCCTACGGACAGGACAGGGCGAGCAGTACTTC.

V and J are TRBV14 and TRBJ2-3, with D unclear. Trimming left V 2 bases short and J 6 bases short, with 12 bases between. Germline-derived CDR1 and CDR2 are SGHDN and FVKESK. This CDR3 region has 14 residues. The CDR3: CASSQLLGLDTQYF. CDR3 in DNA: TGTGCCAGCAGCCAACTCTTGGGTTTGGATACGCAGTATTTT.

This clonotype turned up a few times. The chain employs TRBV6-1 and TRBJ2-7; weak D call: TRBD2 (5 bases). There are 13 residues in the CDR3. V was cut by 5 bases and J by 7 bases, with 15 bases left in between. Germline assignment: CDR1 MNHNS and CDR2 SASEGT. CDR3 sequence: CASSRGPQAEQYF. In DNA form, the CDR3 reads TGTGCCAGCAGTCGCGGGCCCCAAGCGGAGCAGTACTTC.

The rearrangement uses TRBV7-8 and TRBJ1-1; 7 bases line up with TRBD1. Trimming removed 4 bases from V and 11 bases from J; junction bases left unmatched: 13. The CDR3 sequence is 14 residues long. CDR1 is SGHVS and CDR2 is FQNEAQ in the germline V gene. The CDR3 DNA reads as TGTGCCAGCAGCTACCCCGGGACAGCCTCGACGGCTTTCTTT. Its protein is CASSYPGTASTAFF.

This clonotype was counted at least ten times. The chain joins TRBV20-1 to TRBJ2-5; D ambiguous. Trimming left V 0 bases short and J 5 bases short, with 10 bases between. This CDR3 comprises 13 residues. CDR1 and CDR2 (germline): DFQATT, SNEGSKA (reference sequence). The CDR3 protein is CSARDSTRETQYF. The CDR3 bases are TGCAGTGCTAGAGACTCAACGCGGGAGACCCAGTACTTC.

This clonotype was detected ten times or more. The chain is built from TRBV12-3 or TRBV12-4 and TRBJ1-2, with a weak D call TRBD1 (5 bases). The V end was cut by 4 bases, the J end by 6 bases, with 15 bases between. This CDR3 region has 14 residues. CDR3 nucleotides: TGTGCCAGCAGTTCCAGGGTGAATGAGGATGGCTACACCTTC. It is translated as CASSSRVNEDGYTF.

Of note for this clonotype: At one boundary the junction diverges from the germline segment, which might be a read error. This chain joins TRBV6-1 and TRBJ2-7; tentatively, D is TRBD1 or TRBD2 (5 bases each). Germline CDR1 is MNHNS and CDR2 is SASEGT. This CDR3 comprises 14 residues. CDR3 region: CASRAGTTTYERYF. The CDR3 bases are TGTGCCAGCAGGGCCGGGACGACCACCTACGAGCGGTACTTC.

This clonotype has only a few counts. The J gene is TRBJ2-5, the V gene TRBV20-1; no firm D call. This CDR3 has 11 amino acids. Germline V gives CDR1 DFQATT, CDR2 SNEGSKA (reference sequence). V lost 5 bases and J 3 bases, leaving 7 bases between the germline ends. Here the CDR3 reads CSAHQKETQYF. For the CDR3, the DNA is TGCAGTGCTCACCAAAAAGAGACCCAGTACTTC.

CDR3 amino acids: CASTLGRFSPTGNTIYF. In DNA form, the CDR3 reads TGTGCCAGCACCTTAGGGCGCTTCTCACCCACTGGAAACACCATATATTTT. The chain carries TRBV6-2 or TRBV6-3 and TRBJ1-3; D is uncertain. The CDR3 loop spans 17 amino acids. Germline assignment: CDR1 MNHEY and CDR2 SVGEGT. V lost 7 bases and J lost 2, with 21 bases in between.